A single sample is the source of the 29 T cell receptor beta chains below, sequenced in a study of a mutant IDH1 vaccine in newly diagnosed glioma. Noted time point: week 11, during vaccination. A single vaccine dose contained 300 ug of mutant IDH1 20-mer peptide, and topical imiquimod was used with it. Antigen specificity for these receptors is unknown. Repertoires were generated with immunoSEQ multiplex PCR, while TCRdb's copy carries only in-frame clones and drops some. The sample contains some 130,000 clones, around 77% of which appear only once. The sample consisted of PBMCs, taken from a glioma patient whose treatment included an IDH1 peptide vaccine. Receptors originate from a man between 35 and 55 years old with glioma.

V is TRBV4-1 and J is TRBJ2-5; D is undetermined. The ends were cut back, 3 bases at V and 4 bases at J, with 12 bases in the middle. CDR1 is MGHRA and CDR2 is YSYEKL in the germline V gene. The CDR3 is made up of 14 amino acids. CDR3 sequence: CASSHVEAGETQYF. CDR3 in DNA: TGCGCCAGCAGCCACGTAGAAGCAGGAGAGACCCAGTACTTC.

J is TRBJ2-7 and V is TRBV18; 8 bases fit TRBD1. V was clipped by 5 bases and J by 2 bases; unmatched bases: 8. CDR3 size: 15 residues. Per the germline V gene, CDR1 is KGHSH and CDR2 is LQKENI. In DNA, the CDR3 is TGTGCCAGCTCAACCAGCGACAGGGGCCCCTACGAGCAGTACTTC. Protein sequence: CASSTSDRGPYEQYF.

This clone was counted between two and nine times. The genes are TRBV28 and TRBJ1-5; D is perhaps TRBD1 (5 bases). Between the trimmed V and J ends, which lost 3 bases and 0 bases, there was a span of 9 bases. The CDR3 length is 15 residues. Germline CDR1 and CDR2: MDHEN and SYDVKM. CDR3 residues: CASSFPGNSNQPQHF. The CDR3 nucleotides are TGTGCCAGCAGTTTCCCAGGGAATAGCAATCAGCCCCAGCATTTT. Together with reference TRBV28 and TRBJ1-5, the CDR3 gives the full variable domain: DVKVTQSSRYLVKRTGEKVFLECVQDMDHENMFWYRQDPGLGLRLIYFSYDVKMKEKGDIPEGYSVSREKKERFSLILESASTNQTSMYLCASSFPGNSNQPQHFGDGTRLSIL.

This clone has at least ten counts. The gene calls are TRBV4-3 and TRBJ1-6; D perhaps matches TRBD1 (5 bases). In germline, CDR1 is LGHNA, CDR2 YSLEER. There are 19 residues in the CDR3. V lost 4 bases and J 0 bases, leaving 19 bases between the germline ends. The CDR3, as DNA: TGCGCCAGCAGCCCGGCAAGGGCAGGGCTGAGCTCCTATAATTCACCCCTCCACTTT. Translating gives CASSPARAGLSSYNSPLHF.

The sample holds one count of this clone. The chain uses TRBV30 and TRBJ2-7, with 8 nucleotides matching TRBD1. The CDR3 contains 13 residues. The junction had 5 bases not matched to a gene; V was cut back by 5 bases and J by 2 bases. Germline V gives CDR1 GTSNPN, CDR2 SVGIG (reference sequence). The CDR3 bases are TGTGCCTGGGCGGGACAGGCCACCTACGAGCAGTACTTC. The encoded protein is CAWAGQATYEQYF.

The rearrangement links TRBV4-2 to TRBJ2-2; no clear D gene. Trimming took off 0 bases at V and 2 bases at J, with 10 bases between the two ends. The length of the CDR3 is 16 residues. In germline, CDR1 is LGHNA, CDR2 YNFKEQ. The CDR3 bases are TGTGCCAGCAGCCAAGATCCGCGTCTTAACACCGGGGAGCTGTTTTTT. It specifies CASSQDPRLNTGELFF.

In this sample, this clone turned up once. V and J are TRBV10-3 and TRBJ1-2; D possibly corresponds to TRBD1 (5 bases). The CDR3 loop spans 14 amino acids. Germline assignment: CDR1 ENHRY and CDR2 SYGVKD. V was pared by 1 base and J by 4 bases, with 10 bases between. In DNA form, the CDR3 reads TGTGCCATCAGTGAGTACGGCAGGGCCTATGGCTACACCTTC. This translates into CAISEYGRAYGYTF.

The chain couples TRBV21-1 to TRBJ2-7. TRBV21-1 constitutes a pseudogene. The CDR3 covers 14 residues. CDR3 nucleotide sequence: TGTGCCAGCAGCAAGGGTTTCCGGTACTACGAGCAGTACTTC. Its protein is CASSKGFRYYEQYF.

This clone came up a few times. This rearrangement joins TRBV15 to TRBJ1-4, with D perhaps matching TRBD1 (6 bases). CDR3 length: 16 residues. Trimming removed 5 bases at V and 4 bases at J, with 17 bases between. From germline, CDR1 is LNHNV and CDR2 YYDKDF (reference sequence). The CDR3 is CATSVEGGLGNEKLFF. The CDR3 DNA is TGTGCCACCAGCGTCGAAGGGGGATTGGGTAATGAAAAACTGTTTTTT.

This clone was detected only a few times. The chain uses TRBV19 and TRBJ2-2; no clear D. The CDR3 extends over 14 amino acids. CDR1 and CDR2 (germline): LNHDA, SQIVND (reference sequence). The germline V and J ends were trimmed by 3 bases and 2 bases, with 7 bases remaining between them. The CDR3 DNA is TGTGCCAGTAGTATTAGGCTTAACACCGGGGAGCTGTTTTTT. Protein sequence: CASSIRLNTGELFF.

V usage is TRBV4-3 and J usage is TRBJ1-1; D is uncertain. Germline-derived CDR1 and CDR2 are LGHNA and YSLEER. CDR3 length: 16 residues. Trimming stripped 0 bases from V and 0 bases from J, with 11 bases between. The CDR3 bases are TGCGCCAGCAGCCAAGATACCTTGGTCTTGAACACTGAAGCTTTCTTT. This translates into CASSQDTLVLNTEAFF.

The chain employs TRBV5-1 and TRBJ2-7; D unresolved. Germline V gene lookup returns CDR1 SGHRS and CDR2 YFSETQ. V lost 1 base and J 0 bases, leaving 8 bases between the germline ends. There are 14 residues in the CDR3. In nucleotides, the CDR3 is TGCGCCAGCAGCTTGATACCGACCTCCTACGAGCAGTACTTC. This gives the protein CASSLIPTSYEQYF.

The chain joins TRBV7-2 to TRBJ2-3; D remains unclear. CDR1 is SGHTA and CDR2 is FQGNSA in the germline V gene. Trimming shortened V by 1 base and J by 3 bases, and 11 bases separated the two germline ends. CDR3 length: 15 amino acids. CDR3 protein: CASSLEGRATDTQYF. The DNA of the CDR3 is TGTGCCAGCAGCTTAGAGGGTCGGGCGACAGATACGCAGTATTTT.

The table lists this clone with a few counts. The J gene is TRBJ2-1, the V gene TRBV5-1; 9 bases map to TRBD1. The CDR3 sequence is 14 residues long. CDR1 is SGHRS and CDR2 is YFSETQ in the germline V gene. V shed 2 bases and J 8 bases; nucleotides not matched to a gene: 5. The CDR3 loop is CASSLGQGRDEQFF. CDR3 sequence (DNA): TGCGCCAGCAGCTTAGGACAGGGGCGAGATGAGCAGTTCTTC. The full variable domain, rest sourced from reference TRBV5-1 and TRBJ2-1, is KAGVTQTPRYLIKTRGQQVTLSCSPISGHRSVSWYQQTPGQGLQFLFEYFSETQRNKGNFPGRFSGRQFSNSRSEMNVSTLELGDSALYLCASSLGQGRDEQFFGPGTRLTVL.

The sample holds one count of this clone. The J gene is TRBJ2-4, the V gene TRBV4-3, with 10 bases lining up with TRBD2. Germline V gives CDR1 LGHNA, CDR2 YSLEER. The CDR3 is 11 amino acids. Unmatched junction bases numbered 8, after V lost 8 bases and J lost 16 bases. DNA of the CDR3: TGCGCCAGCGGAGCGGGGGGGTCTGAATACTTC. The encoded protein is CASGAGGSEYF.

The chain joins TRBV28 to TRBJ1-5, with TRBD1 matching over 9 bases. V trimming: 3 bases; J trimming: 3 bases; junction bases outside the gene matches: 9. The CDR3 totals 17 residues. Per the germline V gene, CDR1 is MDHEN and CDR2 is SYDVKM. CDR3 DNA sequence: TGTGCCAGCAGTTTGTGGTCGGGACAGGGATTCAATCAGCCCCAGCATTTT. It codes for CASSLWSGQGFNQPQHF.

The chain carries TRBV4-2 and TRBJ1-2, with 8 bases identical to TRBD1. CDR1 is LGHNA, CDR2 YNFKEQ, per germline. The trim removed 2 bases at V and 8 bases at J, leaving 16 bases unmatched. The CDR3 loop spans 17 amino acids. The CDR3 reads CASSQPGPQGAMLGYTF. CDR3 DNA: TGTGCCAGCAGCCAACCGGGGCCCCAGGGGGCGATGTTAGGCTACACCTTC.

The gene calls are TRBV6-5 and TRBJ2-4; 7 bases map to TRBD1. Germline CDR1 MNHEY, CDR2 SVGAGI. The J segment lost 5 bases and the V segment lost 6 bases, leaving 10 bases of the junction unmatched. The CDR3 extends over 15 amino acids. CDR3 coding DNA: TGTGCCAGCAGAAGGGGGCATGGAGGCGAAAACATTCAGTACTTC. Its protein is CASRRGHGGENIQYF.

The chain combines TRBV28 with TRBJ1-2; D is unresolved. Trimming took 3 bases from V and 4 from J, leaving 9 bases between them. Germline-derived CDR1 and CDR2 are MDHEN and SYDVKM. CDR3 length equals 13 residues. The CDR3 nucleotides read TGTGCCAGCAGTTTCGTGGGTATCTATGGCTACACCTTC. Residues: CASSFVGIYGYTF.

The CDR3: CSVAGGLSGNTIYF. CDR3 nucleotides: TGCAGCGTTGCGGGGGGACTCTCTGGAAACACCATATATTTT. V is TRBV29-1 and J is TRBJ1-3; TRBD1 might be the D (5 bases). This CDR3 is built from 14 residues. The V gene lost 4 bases and the J gene lost 0 bases, with 10 bases spanning the gap. Germline V gene lookup returns CDR1 SQVTM and CDR2 ANQGSEA.

The V gene is TRBV7-2, the J gene TRBJ2-1; 8 nucleotides line up with TRBD2. From germline, CDR1 is SGHTA and CDR2 FQGNSA. V shed 0 bases and J 3 bases; nucleotides not matched to a gene: 7. The CDR3 runs to 17 residues. The DNA of the CDR3 is TGTGCCAGCAGCTTAGCTGTGGCGGGAGGAAGCTACAATGAGCAGTTCTTC. Amino acids: CASSLAVAGGSYNEQFF.

The genes are TRBV9 and TRBJ1-1, with D tentatively TRBD1 (5 bases). V dropped 4 bases and J dropped 2 bases, with 12 bases sitting between them. Germline V lookup: CDR1 SGDLS, CDR2 YYNGEE. CDR3 length equals 14 residues. The CDR3 loop reads CASSPSGGNTEAFF. The CDR3 DNA reads TGTGCCAGCAGCCCGAGCGGGGGAAACACTGAAGCTTTCTTT. Combining the CDR3 with reference TRBV9 and TRBJ1-1 gives the whole variable domain DSGVTQTPKHLITATGQRVTLRCSPRSGDLSVYWYQQSLDQGLQFLIQYYNGEERAKGNILERFSAQQFPDLHSELNLSSLELGDSALYFCASSPSGGNTEAFFGQGTRLTVV.

The chain uses TRBV5-1 and TRBJ2-6; D uncertain. Germline CDR1 reads SGHRS; CDR2 reads YFSETQ. V was cut by 6 bases and J by 1 base, with 8 bases left in between. The CDR3 is 14 residues long. CDR3 bases: TGCGCCAGCACCCTCCAGTCTGGGGCCAACGTCCTGACTTTC. It specifies CASTLQSGANVLTF.

The chain links TRBV6-5 to TRBJ2-7; no reliable D call. The CDR3 contains 11 residues. Trimming removed 6 bases from V and 6 bases from J, with 9 bases in between. CDR1 is MNHEY and CDR2 is SVGAGI in the germline V gene. The CDR3 region has the DNA TGTGCCAGCAGCCACGTTGGCGAGCAGTACTTC. Translated, it gives CASSHVGEQYF.

This clone was counted a few times. The chain carries TRBV7-2 and TRBJ2-3; no firm D call. The CDR3 has 12 amino acids. The V gene lost 5 bases and the J gene lost 1 base, with 4 bases spanning the gap. CDR1 is SGHTA and CDR2 is FQGNSA in the germline V gene. CDR3 nucleotides: TGTGCCAGCAGCCTCGGCACAGATACGCAGTATTTT. As protein: CASSLGTDTQYF.

This clone was counted between two and nine times. The gene calls are TRBV7-6 and TRBJ1-1, with TRBD1 as a possible D gene (5 bases). Trimming removed 5 bases from V and 1 base from J, with 8 bases in between. The CDR3 totals 13 residues. Germline CDR1 reads SGHVS; CDR2 reads FNYEAQ. CDR3 in amino acids: CASSTTGNTEAFF. CDR3 in DNA: TGTGCCAGCAGCACCACAGGGAACACTGAAGCTTTCTTT.

V and J are TRBV6-5 and TRBJ1-5; 9 bases line up with TRBD1. Germline trimming cut 6 bases from V and 5 bases from J; bases unmatched to any gene: 2. The CDR3 has 13 residues. Germline assignment: CDR1 MNHEY and CDR2 SVGAGI. The CDR3 loop is CASRDRGDQPQHF. In DNA form, the CDR3 reads TGTGCCAGCAGGGACAGGGGAGATCAGCCCCAGCATTTT.

This clone was picked up one time. This chain links TRBV12-5 with TRBJ2-7, with TRBD1 identical over 7 bases. The length of the CDR3 is 14 residues. The germline V gene has CDR1 LGHNT and CDR2 FRNRAP. With 3 bases clipped from V and 0 bases from J, the junction kept 2 bases outside the gene matches. The CDR3 bases are TGTGCTAGTGGTTTAACAGGGGTCTCCTACGAGCAGTACTTC. The encoded protein is CASGLTGVSYEQYF. The full variable domain, rest sourced from reference TRBV12-5 and TRBJ2-7, is DARVTQTPRHKVTEMGQEVTMRCQPILGHNTVFWYRQTMMQGLELLAYFRNRAPLDDSGMPKDRFSAEMPDATLATLKIQPSEPRDSAVYFCASGLTGVSYEQYFGPGTRLTVT.

A few counts support this clone. J is TRBJ1-5 and V is TRBV2, with D uncertain. V lost 7 bases, J lost 0 bases, and 13 bases lay in between. Germline-derived CDR1 and CDR2 are SNHLY and FYNNEI. The CDR3 sequence is 15 residues long. CDR3 coding DNA: TGTGCCAGCAATCATTGGCAGAATAGCAATCAGCCCCAGCATTTT. Residues: CASNHWQNSNQPQHF.